The T cell receptor (beta chain) described here comes from a study of cytomegalovirus exposure and HLA in healthy donors. The junction had 2 bases not matched to a gene; V was cut back by 6 bases and J by 4 bases. Germline V gives CDR1 MNHEY, CDR2 SMNVEV (reference sequence). There are 13 residues in the CDR3. The PCR made use of 60 Vbeta and 13 Jbeta primers. Method: immunoSEQ multiplex PCR; TCRdb's copy keeps in-frame clones and lacks some. This sample carries 150,000 to 200,000 clones, roughly 80% of them seen once, and the ten largest clones take approximately 10%. This receptor was identified in a man between 18 and 29 years old in good health and CMV-seropositive. The J gene is TRBJ2-5, the V gene TRBV27; 10 nucleotides line up with TRBD2. The sequenced sample was PBMCs. This CDR3 reads CASRAGGRETQYF. The DNA of the CDR3 is TGTGCCAGCAGAGCGGGAGGGCGAGAGACCCAGTACTTC.